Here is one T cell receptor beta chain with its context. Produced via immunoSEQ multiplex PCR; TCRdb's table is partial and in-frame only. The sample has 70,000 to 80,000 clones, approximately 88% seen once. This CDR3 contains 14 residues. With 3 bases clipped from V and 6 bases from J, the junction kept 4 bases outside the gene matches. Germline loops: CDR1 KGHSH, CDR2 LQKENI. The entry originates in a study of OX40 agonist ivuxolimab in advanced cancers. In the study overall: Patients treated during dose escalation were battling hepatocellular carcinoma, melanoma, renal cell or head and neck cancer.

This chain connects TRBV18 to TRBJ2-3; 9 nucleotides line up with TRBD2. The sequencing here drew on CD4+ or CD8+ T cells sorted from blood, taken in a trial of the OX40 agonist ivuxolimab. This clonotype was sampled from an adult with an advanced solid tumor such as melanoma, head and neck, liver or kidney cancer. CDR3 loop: CASSPSGRTDTQYF. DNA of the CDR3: TGTGCCAGCTCACCTAGCGGGAGAACGGATACGCAGTATTTT. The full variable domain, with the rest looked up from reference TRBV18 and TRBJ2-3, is NAGVMQNPRHLVRRRGQEARLRCSPMKGHSHVYWYRQLPEEGLKFMVYLQKENIIDESGMPKERFSAEFPKEGPSILRIQQVVRGDSAAYFCASSPSGRTDTQYFGPGTRLTVL.